The present T cell receptor (beta chain) was sequenced within a study of post-analysis software for immune sequencing data. Study-wide results and limits: When patients were compared with controls, a handful of TRBV segments were more frequent, TRBV5-6, TRBV5-1 and TRBV20-1 among them. Compared against controls, patients with multiple sclerosis displayed significantly lower normalized Chao1 diversity.

Details on this clonotype: The target antigen is unknown.

Prepared TCR beta cDNA libraries contained unique molecular identifiers. TCRdb re-called the PCR reads with MiXCR, one entry per CDR3 protein. The top ten hold 0.5% to 0.6% of the sample, which has hundreds of thousands of distinct CDR3 sequences, roughly 27% seen once. The CDR3 is 13 residues long. In germline, CDR1 is DFQATT, CDR2 SNEGSKA (reference sequence). The V and J ends lost 3 bases and 3 bases respectively, with 12 bases between them. The V call is TRBV20-1, the J call TRBJ2-7; D gene unclear. Sequencing was carried out using blood. This sequence originates from a girl aged 5-17 years with multiple sclerosis. CDR3 loop: CSARYPAVYEQYF. The CDR3 nucleotides read TGCAGTGCTAGGTATCCGGCGGTCTACGAGCAGTACTTC.